This T cell receptor beta chain was recovered during a study of blood T cell repertoires in COVID-19. Sequencing used immunoSEQ multiplex PCR; TCRdb keeps in-frame clones, though not all of them. The sample consists of about 270,000 clones, roughly nine tenths of them appearing once. Germline V gene lookup returns CDR1 MNHEY and CDR2 SMNVEV (reference sequence). Trimming took 6 bases from V and 6 from J, leaving 17 bases between them. The CDR3 spans 14 residues. This clone was recorded a few times. Recovered status applied to Cohort 3 donors who had two consecutive negative PCRs. It also applied to those with clearance or with symptom resolution.

The material sequenced was PBMCs or T cells enriched from blood (not recorded which). The chain recombines TRBV27 with TRBJ1-1; tentative D call: TRBD1 (6 bases). The receptor's source is a woman between 18 and 29 years old who had recovered from COVID-19. The CDR3: CASSLRGTLAEAFF. CDR3 bases: TGTGCCAGCAGCCTAAGGGGGACCCTCGCTGAAGCTTTCTTT.